This passage covers 32 T cell receptor beta chains from one sample sequenced in a study of human T cells and chemical hapten exposure. TCRdb itself ran the RACE reads through MiXCR, one entry per CDR3 protein. The table has around 200,000 distinct CDR3 sequences, about 25% seen once; the top ten hold 2% to 2.5%. Time point: patch test 3, about 24 weeks after DPC sensitization. The treatment is: therapeutic diphenylcyclopropenone sensitization with weekly scalp DPC. Source: whole blood, taken in connection with sensitization to the hapten diphenylcyclopropenone (DPC). The receptors here all came from a woman between 40 and 50 years old with alopecia areata. Some clones in this sample may be carry-over from other donors' samples.

This clonotype was detected many times. The chain couples TRBV9 to TRBJ2-3; 11 bases map to TRBD2. Germline lookup yields CDR1 SGDLS and CDR2 YYNGEE. This CDR3 contains 16 residues. The V segment lost 3 bases and the J segment 2 bases; nucleotides outside the gene matches: 5. CDR3: CASSALAGGTTDTQYF. The CDR3 coding sequence is TGTGCCAGCAGCGCCCTAGCGGGAGGCACCACAGATACGCAGTATTTT.

This clonotype showed up just a few times. This chain connects TRBV4-1 to TRBJ1-6; 10 bases fit TRBD1. J gave up 10 bases and V 1 base, and 16 bases lay outside the gene matches. The CDR3 is 19 amino acids. The V gene's germline CDR1 is MGHRA and CDR2 YSYEKL. CDR3 DNA: TGCGCCAGCAGCCAAGCCCCTGGCGGGACAGGGGCCGTCGGGTCACCCCTCCACTTT. Encoded protein: CASSQAPGGTGAVGSPLHF.

The V gene is TRBV11-1, the J gene TRBJ2-2; no firm D call. The CDR3 length is 15 residues. CDR1 is SGHAT and CDR2 is FQDESV in the germline V gene (reference sequence). Trimming cost V 1 base and J 2 bases, with 8 bases left between them. CDR3 region: CASSLVADNTGELFF. In DNA, the CDR3 is TGTGCCAGCAGCTTAGTTGCGGATAACACCGGGGAGCTGTTTTTT.

The chain links TRBV6-2 or TRBV6-3 to TRBJ1-2, with a possible D match to TRBD1 (6 bases). This CDR3 is 14 amino acids long. The V gene's germline CDR1 is MNHEY and CDR2 SVGEGT. The CDR3 DNA sequence: TGTGCTTCTACTCGGCGGACAGCAAACTATGGCTACACCTTC. Translated: CASTRRTANYGYTF.

This clonotype turned up a few times. The rearrangement uses TRBV29-1 and TRBJ2-1; TRBD2 matches at 16 bases. With V trimmed by 3 bases and J by 7 bases, 6 bases remained unmatched. The CDR3 is 16 amino acids. CDR1 and CDR2 from the germline V gene are SQVTM and ANQGSEA. The CDR3 region is CSVDGTSGRGNNEQFF. The CDR3 region has the DNA TGCAGCGTTGACGGGACTAGCGGGAGGGGAAATAATGAGCAGTTCTTC.

This clonotype was seen a few times. The rearrangement links TRBV10-3 to TRBJ2-6, with D perhaps matching TRBD2 (8 bases). Trimming pared 6 bases from V and 0 bases from J, leaving 15 bases between. The CDR3 spans 17 residues. CDR1 and CDR2 from the germline V gene are ENHRY and SYGVKD. CDR3 protein: CAIRSTGTSSGANVLTF. CDR3 sequence (DNA): TGTGCCATCAGGTCGACAGGGACTAGCTCTGGGGCCAACGTCCTGACTTTC.

At least ten counts were recorded for this clonotype. The chain links TRBV6-6 to TRBJ2-3; D gene unclear. Deletions cut 8 bases from V and 2 bases from J, with 5 bases between. There are 11 residues in the CDR3. Germline CDR1 and CDR2: MNHNY and SVGAGI (reference sequence). CDR3 protein: CASGPTDTQYF. CDR3 bases: TGTGCCAGCGGTCCCACAGATACGCAGTATTTT.

The chain links TRBV12-3 or TRBV12-4 to TRBJ1-6; D is uncertain. The CDR3 is 12 residues long. Trimming took 2 bases from V and 8 from J, leaving 4 bases between them. The chain's CDR3 is CASSLRDSPLHF. CDR3 nucleotides: TGTGCCAGCAGTTTAAGGGATTCACCCCTCCACTTT.

This clonotype turned up a few times. The V gene is TRBV6-6, the J gene TRBJ2-7; D gene unclear. Trimming stripped 0 bases from V and 7 bases from J, with 7 bases between. Germline V gene sequence: CDR1 MNHNY, CDR2 SVGAGI (reference sequence). There are 12 residues in the CDR3. CDR3 in DNA: TGTGCCAGCAGTTACTCTAGGAAGGAGCAGTACTTC. It yields the protein CASSYSRKEQYF.

The chain uses TRBV19 and TRBJ2-5; tentative D call: TRBD2 (5 bases). V was shortened by 2 bases and J by 5 bases, with 9 bases between the two germline ends. Germline V gene data show CDR1 as LNHDA and CDR2 as SQIVND (reference sequence). This CDR3 has 13 amino acids. The DNA for the CDR3 is TGTGCCAGTAGTATAAACGGGATGGAGACCCAGTACTTC. The encoded protein is CASSINGMETQYF.

This clonotype was picked up a small number of times. The chain is built from TRBV7-2 and TRBJ2-7, with 7 bases fitting TRBD1. The CDR3 loop spans 14 amino acids. Germline CDR1 is SGHTA and CDR2 is FQGNSA. With V trimmed by 0 bases and J by 3 bases, 2 bases remained unmatched. CDR3 nucleotide sequence: TGTGCCAGCAGCTTAGCGAGGACAGGCTACGAGCAGTACTTC. It specifies CASSLARTGYEQYF. Drawing the rest from reference TRBV7-2 and TRBJ2-7, the complete variable domain is GAGVSQSPSNKVTEKGKDVELRCDPISGHTALYWYRQSLGQGLEFLIYFQGNSAPDKSGLPSDRFSAERTGGSVSTLTIQRTQQEDSAVYLCASSLARTGYEQYFGPGTRLTVT.

This clonotype occurred a few times. The chain couples TRBV29-1 to TRBJ1-1, with TRBD1 matching over 7 bases. The CDR3 spans 15 residues. V gave up 0 bases and J gave up 6 bases; unmatched junction bases: 10. The germline V gene encodes CDR1 SQVTM and CDR2 ANQGSEA. CDR3 sequence reads: CSVEDRGFGQAEAFF. CDR3 DNA sequence: TGCAGCGTTGAAGATCGAGGATTTGGACAGGCTGAAGCTTTCTTT.

This clonotype was seen at least ten times. This chain uses TRBV6-2 or TRBV6-3 with TRBJ1-2, with 8 bases matching TRBD1. The germline V gene has CDR1 MNHEY and CDR2 SVGEGT. This CDR3 comprises 13 residues. The V segment lost 0 bases and the J segment 6 bases; nucleotides outside the gene matches: 0. DNA of the CDR3: TGTGCCAGCAGTTACTCGACAGGGGATGGCTACACCTTC. Residues: CASSYSTGDGYTF.

This clonotype was observed a handful of times. The genes are TRBV7-9 and TRBJ1-1, with D uncertain. Per germline, CDR1 SEHNR and CDR2 FQNEAQ (reference sequence). The CDR3 totals 13 residues. V lost 5 bases, J lost 1 base, and 8 bases lay in between. The CDR3 sequence: CASSPTENTEAFF. As DNA, the CDR3 is TGTGCCAGCAGCCCGACCGAGAACACTGAAGCTTTCTTT.

The sample holds a few counts of this clonotype. V is TRBV4-2 and J is TRBJ2-7, with D perhaps assigned TRBD1 or TRBD2 (5 bases each). The CDR3 has 17 residues. The V gene lost 0 bases and the J gene lost 0 bases, with 15 bases spanning the gap. Germline V gene sequence: CDR1 LGHNA, CDR2 YNFKEQ. The CDR3 region is CASSQEVMGTRSYEQYF. For the CDR3, the DNA is TGTGCCAGCAGCCAAGAAGTGATGGGGACCCGCTCCTACGAGCAGTACTTC.

The rearrangement links TRBV7-3 to TRBJ2-5; possible D gene TRBD1, 8 bases. CDR1 is SGHTA, CDR2 FQGTGA, per germline. The CDR3 spans 14 residues. V was clipped by 5 bases and J by 3 bases, with 13 bases between them. CDR3 loop: CASSQQGGEETQYF. Written as DNA, the CDR3 is TGTGCCAGCAGCCAACAGGGGGGGGAAGAGACCCAGTACTTC.

The V and J genes are TRBV24-1 and TRBJ2-6; TRBD1 might be the D (6 bases). With 5 bases removed from V and 0 bases from J, the gap between germline ends came to 13 bases. The germline CDR1 and CDR2 sequences are KGHDR and SFDVKD. The CDR3 contains 17 residues. CDR3 region: CATSAWGPSSGANVLTF. DNA for the CDR3: TGTGCCACCAGTGCCTGGGGGCCAAGCTCTGGGGCCAACGTCCTGACTTTC.

The gene calls are TRBV20-1 and TRBJ2-3; D is perhaps TRBD1 or TRBD2 (5 bases each). CDR1 is DFQATT and CDR2 is SNEGSKA in the germline V gene (reference sequence). Trimming pared 3 bases from V and 1 base from J, leaving 23 bases between. This CDR3 is built from 18 residues. CDR3 bases: TGCAGTGCTAGTGTACCCCTGGGACGGGACCAGGGCACAGATACGCAGTATTTT. It encodes CSASVPLGRDQGTDTQYF.

The genes are TRBV6-1 and TRBJ1-2; no clear D gene. The germline gives CDR1 MNHNS, CDR2 SASEGT. V was clipped by 4 bases and J by 3 bases, with 9 bases between them. CDR3 size: 13 residues. In nucleotides, the CDR3 is TGTGCCAGCAGTGGCGGCTTTTACTATGGCTACACCTTC. It is translated as CASSGGFYYGYTF.

Only a few counts were recorded for this clonotype. The chain couples TRBV7-2 to TRBJ2-7; TRBD2 agrees at 10 bases. The CDR3 has 15 amino acids. With 5 bases clipped from V and 4 bases from J, the junction kept 8 bases outside the gene matches. Germline lookup yields CDR1 SGHTA and CDR2 FQGNSA. CDR3 coding DNA: TGTGCCAGCAGCCCCGGCGCTAGCGGGAGATACGAGCAGTACTTC. As protein: CASSPGASGRYEQYF.

As for this clonotype: This is likely a read error, given that the CDR3 carries no conserved phenylalanine or tryptophan at its end. This chain connects TRBV20-1 to TRBJ2-3; the D is unclear. V was trimmed by 3 bases and J by 1 base, leaving 8 bases between them. CDR3 length equals 13 residues. Germline assignment: CDR1 DFQATT and CDR2 SNEGSKA (reference sequence). The CDR3 DNA reads as TGCAGTGCTAGCCCGGTGGGCACAGATACGCAGTATTCT. This gives the protein CSASPVGTDTQYS.

The chain couples TRBV7-2 to TRBJ2-7; 13 bases match TRBD2. The length of the CDR3 is 15 residues. V dropped 1 base and J dropped 6; count of bases not matched to a gene: 3. Germline CDR1 SGHTA, CDR2 FQGNSA. The CDR3 loop reads CASSLDGTSGIEQYF. In nucleotides, the CDR3 is TGTGCCAGCAGCTTAGACGGGACTAGCGGGATCGAGCAGTACTTC.

Only a few counts were recorded for this clonotype. The V and J genes are TRBV29-1 and TRBJ2-1; possible D gene TRBD2, 5 bases. This CDR3 is 14 amino acids long. CDR1 is SQVTM, CDR2 ANQGSEA, per germline. Between the trimmed V and J ends, which lost 4 bases and 7 bases, there was a span of 17 bases. The CDR3 reads CSVGARGMGNEQFF. For the CDR3, the DNA is TGCAGCGTTGGTGCTAGAGGGATGGGGAATGAGCAGTTCTTC.

The rearrangement links TRBV7-2 to TRBJ2-3; weak D call: TRBD2 (6 bases). CDR3 length equals 16 residues. Trimming pared 5 bases from V and 4 bases from J, leaving 19 bases between. Germline V gene sequence: CDR1 SGHTA, CDR2 FQGNSA. The CDR3 bases are TGTGCCAGCAGCCCCCTCGGGAGAGTTAGCCCAGATACGCAGTATTTT. Its translation: CASSPLGRVSPDTQYF.

This clonotype was seen at least ten times. The rearrangement joins TRBV5-1 to TRBJ2-6; TRBD1 aligns across 8 bases. With V trimmed by 4 bases and J by 4 bases, 4 bases remained unmatched. The CDR3 has 15 amino acids. CDR1 and CDR2 (germline): SGHRS, YFSETQ. The CDR3 sequence: CASSPRQGGANVLTF. DNA for the CDR3: TGCGCCAGCAGCCCTCGACAGGGGGGGGCCAACGTCCTGACTTTC.

This clonotype has just a few counts. The CDR3 DNA sequence: TGCGCCAGCAGCTTGTATCATGGGACAGGGGGCAATGAGCAGTTCTTC. Amino acids: CASSLYHGTGGNEQFF. The chain uses TRBV5-1 and TRBJ2-1, with 11 nucleotides matching TRBD1. There are 16 residues in the CDR3. V was clipped by 1 base and J by 6 bases; unmatched bases: 6. Germline assignment: CDR1 SGHRS and CDR2 YFSETQ.

The rearrangement links TRBV13 to TRBJ2-5; TRBD2 aligns across 8 bases. Trimming took 5 bases from V and 4 from J; bases not matched to a gene: 9. The CDR3 has 15 amino acids. CDR1 and CDR2 from the germline V gene are PRHDT and FYEKMQ (reference sequence). Here the CDR3 reads CASSRSPAGGETQYF. The CDR3 bases are TGTGCCAGCAGCCGTTCCCCTGCGGGAGGAGAGACCCAGTACTTC.

The J gene is TRBJ2-1, the V gene TRBV20-1, with TRBD2 identical over 7 bases. Germline values: CDR1 DFQATT, CDR2 SNEGSKA (reference sequence). This CDR3 is 15 amino acids long. The ends lost 5 bases at V and 0 bases at J; junction bases unmatched: 7. The CDR3 protein is CSAGGGPSSYNEQFF. The CDR3, as DNA: TGCAGTGCTGGGGGAGGGCCGAGCTCCTACAATGAGCAGTTCTTC.

The CDR3 DNA sequence: TGCGCCAGCAGTCATGGGCAGCAAGAGACCCAGTACTTC. Its protein product is CASSHGQQETQYF. This chain joins TRBV23-1 and TRBJ2-5; D unresolved. TRBV23-1 is an open reading frame, and its role is uncertain. V lost 3 bases and J 2 bases, leaving 7 bases between the germline ends. The CDR3 sequence is 13 residues long.

This clonotype was recorded a few times. The V and J genes are TRBV15 and TRBJ2-1; TRBD2 matches 8 bases. After removal of 8 bases from V and 5 bases from J, the junction contained 14 bases not matched to a gene. Germline V gives CDR1 LNHNV, CDR2 YYDKDF (reference sequence). This CDR3 region has 16 residues. The DNA for the CDR3 is TGTGCCACCCCACCAGGGGTAGCGGGAAAAGACAATGAGCAGTTCTTC. It yields the protein CATPPGVAGKDNEQFF.

V gene TRBV4-2 combines with J gene TRBJ2-3; D perhaps matches TRBD2 (6 bases). Trimming took 0 bases from V and 0 from J, leaving 16 bases between them. CDR3 length equals 18 residues. CDR1 and CDR2 from the germline V gene are LGHNA and YNFKEQ. CDR3 loop: CASSQDWDWGASTDTQYF. Written as DNA, the CDR3 is TGTGCCAGCAGCCAAGACTGGGACTGGGGTGCCAGCACAGATACGCAGTATTTT.

The chain uses TRBV24-1 and TRBJ2-3, with 8 bases identical to TRBD2. Per the germline V gene, CDR1 is KGHDR and CDR2 is SFDVKD. V gave up 3 bases and J gave up 2 bases; unmatched junction bases: 6. The CDR3 is 16 residues long. The CDR3 loop reads CATSDPSGGLTDTQYF. The DNA of the CDR3 is TGTGCCACCAGTGATCCAAGCGGGGGACTCACAGATACGCAGTATTTT.